This is a list of T cell receptor beta chains from one sample in a study of shared clonotypes between healthy human individuals. Measured with immunoSEQ multiplex PCR; TCRdb has only the in-frame clones, and not every one. The sample includes about 1.9 million clones, 80% to 95% seen only once; the top ten take approximately 1.6%. Sequenced sample: naive CD8+ T cells from PBMCs. Every receptor here comes from a man aged 18 to 29 in good health. Some clones in this sample may be carry-over from other donors' samples. CDR3s include the opening cysteine and the closing phenylalanine or tryptophan. Fields, in order: D gene, J gene, clone size, V gene, CDR3 protein, CDR3 DNA. The D gene is left open where the match is weak. Clone size is shown for a subset of rows, as once, few, many or a class of expanded clone.

d_gene: -; j_gene: TRBJ1-2; abundance: -; v_gene: TRBV5-6; CDR3aa: CASSFEGLGYTF; CDR3nt: TGTGCCAGCAGCTTTGAGGGTTTGGGCTACACCTTC
d_gene: TRBD2; j_gene: TRBJ2-1; abundance: -; v_gene: TRBV19; CDR3aa: CASSNRAGAPYNEQFF; CDR3nt: TGTGCCAGTAGTAATAGAGCGGGAGCCCCCTACAATGAGCAGTTCTTC
d_gene: TRBD1; j_gene: TRBJ1-1; abundance: -; v_gene: TRBV27; CDR3aa: CASTPGQGVVNTEAFF; CDR3nt: TGTGCCAGCACCCCGGGACAGGGTGTAGTGAACACTGAAGCTTTCTTT
d_gene: -; j_gene: TRBJ1-2; abundance: once; v_gene: TRBV19; CDR3aa: CASNRISRGEWVNYGYTF; CDR3nt: TGTGCCAGCAATCGAATCTCGAGAGGGGAGTGGGTTAACTATGGCTACACCTTC
d_gene: TRBD2; j_gene: TRBJ2-3; abundance: -; v_gene: TRBV5-4; CDR3aa: CASSLAGASTDTQYF; CDR3nt: TGTGCCAGCAGCTTAGCGGGGGCTAGCACAGATACGCAGTATTTT
d_gene: -; j_gene: TRBJ2-7; abundance: -; v_gene: TRBV6-6; CDR3aa: CASSRGLYEQYF; CDR3nt: TGTGCCAGCAGCCGCGGGCTATACGAGCAGTACTTC
d_gene: -; j_gene: TRBJ2-1; abundance: -; v_gene: TRBV6-4; CDR3aa: CASSDGGNNEQFF; CDR3nt: TGTGCCAGCAGTGACGGGGGTAACAATGAGCAGTTCTTC
d_gene: TRBD2; j_gene: TRBJ2-3; abundance: once; v_gene: TRBV19; CDR3aa: CASHPLAGGPCTDTQYF; CDR3nt: TGTGCCAGCCACCCCCTAGCGGGAGGGCCGTGCACAGATACGCAGTATTTT
d_gene: -; j_gene: TRBJ1-1; abundance: -; v_gene: TRBV28; CDR3aa: CASSFRGGTEAFF; CDR3nt: TGTGCCAGCAGTTTCAGGGGAGGCACTGAAGCTTTCTTT
d_gene: -; j_gene: TRBJ2-3; abundance: -; v_gene: TRBV7-9; CDR3aa: CASSLGFRGTDTQYF; CDR3nt: TGTGCCAGCAGCTTGGGGTTTCGGGGCACAGATACGCAGTATTTT
d_gene: -; j_gene: TRBJ1-1; abundance: -; v_gene: TRBV6-5; CDR3aa: CASSYSRLNTEAFF; CDR3nt: TGTGCCAGCAGTTACTCGCGCTTAAACACTGAAGCTTTCTTT
d_gene: -; j_gene: TRBJ2-2; abundance: -; v_gene: TRBV10-3; CDR3aa: CAISDGGDGPGELFF; CDR3nt: TGTGCCATCAGTGACGGCGGGGATGGTCCCGGGGAGCTGTTTTTT
d_gene: -; j_gene: TRBJ2-7; abundance: -; v_gene: TRBV19; CDR3aa: CASSMGRRTSSYEQYF; CDR3nt: TGTGCCAGTAGTATGGGGAGGCGAACAAGCTCCTACGAGCAGTACTTC
d_gene: -; j_gene: TRBJ2-1; abundance: -; v_gene: TRBV15; CDR3aa: CATSRGPPGEDEQFF; CDR3nt: TGTGCCACCAGCAGGGGCCCCCCGGGAGAGGATGAGCAGTTCTTC
d_gene: -; j_gene: TRBJ2-5; abundance: -; v_gene: TRBV6-4; CDR3aa: CASSDSLGETQYF; CDR3nt: TGTGCCAGCAGTGACTCCCTAGGAGAGACCCAGTACTTC
d_gene: TRBD2; j_gene: TRBJ2-7; abundance: -; v_gene: TRBV4-1; CDR3aa: CASSPGLAGFSYEQYF; CDR3nt: TGCGCCAGCAGCCCGGGACTAGCGGGCTTCTCCTACGAGCAGTACTTC
d_gene: -; j_gene: TRBJ2-5; abundance: -; v_gene: TRBV5-1; CDR3aa: CASSFDRSRETQYF; CDR3nt: TGCGCCAGCAGCTTCGACAGGTCTCGGGAGACCCAGTACTTC
d_gene: -; j_gene: TRBJ2-6; abundance: once; v_gene: TRBV7-6; CDR3aa: CASSLDGLGLPFRANVLTF; CDR3nt: TGTGCCAGCAGCTTAGACGGTTTGGGACTCCCTTTTAGGGCCAACGTCCTGACTTTC
d_gene: TRBD1; j_gene: TRBJ2-5; abundance: -; v_gene: TRBV18; CDR3aa: CASSPPGQDGGETQYF; CDR3nt: TGTGCCAGCTCACCTCCGGGACAGGATGGGGGAGAGACCCAGTACTTC
d_gene: -; j_gene: TRBJ2-7; abundance: once; v_gene: TRBV13; CDR3aa: CASSLYRDEQYF; CDR3nt: TGTGCCAGCAGCTTGTACCGGGACGAGCAGTACTTC
d_gene: -; j_gene: TRBJ2-7; abundance: once; v_gene: TRBV7-8; CDR3aa: CASSLYVDYEQYF; CDR3nt: TGTGCCAGCAGCTTATACGTCGACTACGAGCAGTACTTC
d_gene: -; j_gene: TRBJ1-2; abundance: few; v_gene: TRBV6-5; CDR3aa: CASSPGLGGYTF; CDR3nt: TGTGCCAGCAGCCCTGGTTTAGGTGGCTACACCTTC
d_gene: -; j_gene: TRBJ2-7; abundance: -; v_gene: TRBV5-1; CDR3aa: CASSFDGSSYEQYF; CDR3nt: TGCGCCAGCAGCTTTGATGGAAGCTCCTACGAGCAGTACTTC
d_gene: -; j_gene: TRBJ1-3; abundance: -; v_gene: TRBV5-1; CDR3aa: CASSPSRSGNTIYF; CDR3nt: TGCGCCAGCAGCCCCAGCCGCTCTGGAAACACCATATATTTT
d_gene: TRBD1; j_gene: TRBJ1-1; abundance: -; v_gene: TRBV5-5; CDR3aa: CASSWGTDTEAFF; CDR3nt: TGTGCCAGCAGCTGGGGGACAGACACTGAAGCTTTCTTT
d_gene: TRBD1; j_gene: TRBJ1-5; abundance: -; v_gene: TRBV19; CDR3aa: CASSILLGRGTNQPQHF; CDR3nt: TGTGCCAGTAGTATTCTATTAGGCAGGGGGACAAATCAGCCCCAGCATTTT
d_gene: -; j_gene: TRBJ2-7; abundance: -; v_gene: TRBV9; CDR3aa: CASSVGGKGQGSGEQYF; CDR3nt: TGTGCCAGCAGCGTAGGAGGGAAGGGTCAGGGGTCCGGAGAGCAGTACTTC
d_gene: -; j_gene: TRBJ2-7; abundance: -; v_gene: TRBV5-1; CDR3aa: CASSLEPWAGAITYEQYF; CDR3nt: TGCGCCAGCAGCTTGGAACCATGGGCAGGGGCAATTACCTACGAGCAGTACTTC
d_gene: -; j_gene: TRBJ1-2; abundance: -; v_gene: TRBV11-1; CDR3aa: CASSPHRGRGSYGYTF; CDR3nt: TGTGCCAGCAGCCCCCATAGAGGGCGGGGCTCCTATGGCTACACCTTC
d_gene: -; j_gene: TRBJ1-5; abundance: -; v_gene: TRBV6-5; CDR3aa: CASSEDKGNQPQHF; CDR3nt: TGTGCCAGCAGTGAGGACAAGGGGAATCAGCCCCAGCATTTT
d_gene: -; j_gene: TRBJ2-2; abundance: -; v_gene: TRBV27; CDR3aa: CASSLRRGRTGELFF; CDR3nt: TGTGCCAGCAGTTTAAGGAGGGGGCGAACCGGGGAGCTGTTTTTT
d_gene: -; j_gene: TRBJ1-2; abundance: -; v_gene: TRBV5-4; CDR3aa: CASSLGPQVGSPRLGYGYTF; CDR3nt: TGTGCCAGCAGCTTGGGTCCCCAGGTAGGGTCCCCCCGCCTGGGCTATGGCTACACCTTC
d_gene: -; j_gene: TRBJ2-1; abundance: -; v_gene: TRBV18; CDR3aa: CASSPTERVSYNEQFF; CDR3nt: TGTGCCAGCTCACCAACGGAGCGCGTATCCTACAATGAGCAGTTCTTC
d_gene: -; j_gene: TRBJ1-1; abundance: -; v_gene: TRBV27; CDR3aa: CASSLSVQGPEAFF; CDR3nt: TGTGCCAGCAGTTTATCAGTACAGGGTCCTGAAGCTTTCTTT
d_gene: TRBD1; j_gene: TRBJ1-2; abundance: once; v_gene: TRBV6-6; CDR3aa: CASSYTNRGNYGYTF; CDR3nt: TGTGCCAGCAGTTACACCAACAGGGGGAACTATGGCTACACCTTC
d_gene: -; j_gene: TRBJ2-3; abundance: once; v_gene: TRBV4-2; CDR3aa: CASSPGLSADTQYF; CDR3nt: TGTGCCAGCAGCCCGGGTTTATCTGCAGATACGCAGTATTTT
d_gene: -; j_gene: TRBJ1-4; abundance: -; v_gene: TRBV7-9; CDR3aa: CASRPGGRDGGEKLFF; CDR3nt: TGTGCCAGCAGGCCCGGGGGAAGGGACGGAGGTGAAAAACTGTTTTTT